This T cell receptor (beta chain) was found in a study of blood T cell repertoires in COVID-19. V gave up 4 bases and J gave up 8 bases, with 9 bases separating them. From germline, CDR1 is SNHLY and CDR2 FYNNEI. The CDR3 extends over 13 amino acids. TCRdb's copy holds only in-frame clones and misses some; the assay was immunoSEQ multiplex PCR. The sample lists roughly 120,000 clones, 85% to 90% seen once, with roughly 4.4% in the top ten. The source is a woman aged 45 to 65 with acute or convalescent COVID-19. The specimen was peripheral blood. This chain connects TRBV2 to TRBJ1-6, with D unresolved. CDR3: CASSVATYSPLHF. CDR3 in DNA: TGTGCCAGCAGTGTTGCGACTTATTCACCCCTCCACTTT.